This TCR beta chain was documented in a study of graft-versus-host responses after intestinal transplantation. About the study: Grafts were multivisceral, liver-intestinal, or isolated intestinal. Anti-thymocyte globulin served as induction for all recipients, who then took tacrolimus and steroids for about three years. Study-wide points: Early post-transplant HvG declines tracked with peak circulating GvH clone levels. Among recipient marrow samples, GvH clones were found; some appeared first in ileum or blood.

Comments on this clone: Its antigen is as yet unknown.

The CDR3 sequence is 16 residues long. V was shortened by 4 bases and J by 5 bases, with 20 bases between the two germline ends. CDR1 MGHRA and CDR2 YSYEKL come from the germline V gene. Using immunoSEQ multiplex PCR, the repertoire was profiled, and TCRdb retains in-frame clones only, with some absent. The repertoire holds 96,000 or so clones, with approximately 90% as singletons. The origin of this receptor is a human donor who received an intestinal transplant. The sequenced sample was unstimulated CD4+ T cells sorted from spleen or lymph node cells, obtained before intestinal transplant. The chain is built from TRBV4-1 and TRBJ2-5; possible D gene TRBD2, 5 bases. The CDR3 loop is CASSPLRSGPGETQYF. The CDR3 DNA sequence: TGCGCCAGCAGCCCCCTAAGGTCCGGACCGGGGGAGACCCAGTACTTC.